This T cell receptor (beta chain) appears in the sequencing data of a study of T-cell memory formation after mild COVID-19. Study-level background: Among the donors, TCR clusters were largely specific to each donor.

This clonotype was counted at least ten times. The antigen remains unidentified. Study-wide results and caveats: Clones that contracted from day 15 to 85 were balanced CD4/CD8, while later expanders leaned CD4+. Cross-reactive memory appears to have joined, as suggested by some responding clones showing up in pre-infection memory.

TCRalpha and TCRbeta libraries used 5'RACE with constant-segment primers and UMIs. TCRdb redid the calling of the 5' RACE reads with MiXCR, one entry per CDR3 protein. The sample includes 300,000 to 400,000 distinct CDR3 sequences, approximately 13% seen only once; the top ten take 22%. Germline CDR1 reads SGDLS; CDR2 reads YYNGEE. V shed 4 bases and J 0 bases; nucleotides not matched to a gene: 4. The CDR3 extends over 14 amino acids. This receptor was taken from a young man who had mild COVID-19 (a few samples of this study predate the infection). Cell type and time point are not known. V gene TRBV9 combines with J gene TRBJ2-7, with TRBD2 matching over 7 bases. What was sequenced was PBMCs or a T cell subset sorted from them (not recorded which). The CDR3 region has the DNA TGTGCCAGCAGCTCGCGGGGGTTCTCCTACGAGCAGTACTTC. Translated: CASSSRGFSYEQYF.